The present TCR beta chain was sequenced within a study of CD8 T cells in Susac syndrome (dated by TCRdb to between 2018 and 2020). For context, the study as a whole: Whether CD8+ T cell activation and differentiation in Susac syndrome was antigen driven was tested using repertoire sequencing. What the research found in general, with its limitations: The TCR sequencing and HLA analysis was acknowledged to have included a relatively small number of individuals.

As for this clonotype: It lacks a known antigen. No base qualities exist here, and no much larger clone lies one base off it.

Peripheral blood CD8+ and CD4+ T cells from healthy donors, Susac syndrome patients and multiple sclerosis patients were profiled by high-throughput TCR beta sequencing. Healthy donors were included as age- and sex-matched controls. Bulk CD8+ and CD4+ T cells were purified magnetically by negative isolation, whereas CD8+ TEMRA cells were enriched by FACS. Blood was drawn into EDTA tubes, processed within 24 hours, and PBMCs were isolated by density gradient centrifugation. PBMCs intended for TCR sequencing were frozen in liquid nitrogen and were later thawed in a 37 degrees C water bath. A purity of at least 90% was achieved for sorted or isolated CD4+, CD8+ and CD8+ TEMRA cells. Measured from the cysteine to the phenylalanine, the CDR3 is 19 residues long. Just CDR3 DNA is preserved here, 57 bases in frame from base 1. RNA was extracted with the RNeasy kit and roughly 0.45 to 1 ug was reverse transcribed using random hexamers. TCR beta CDR3 regions were amplified with the immunoSEQ multiplex PCR assay covering 54 Vbeta and 13 Jbeta segments. Bias from PCR amplification was corrected by using a synthetic template baseline for primer optimization and for computational correction. For the original study's pipeline: Only productive sequences were kept, with reads annotated to V, D and J genes according to IMGT and analyzed in immunoSEQ Analyzer. Clonality was calculated as one minus the Shannon entropy normalized by log2 of the number of productive unique sequences. Public and private clones were assessed among the 100 most prevalent clones of each patient and control. A clone was defined as Susac-specific if it was absent from the healthy and MS cohorts, from some 1,100 published viral clones and from other ImmuneACCESS disease sequences. The raw public data were reprocessed by TCRdb itself: fastp quality trimming at Q25, MiXCR clonotype calling, in-frame beta chains only. Rows with one shared CDR3 protein collapse into an entry with the most common genes and DNA. The V and J calls shown here were made by TCRdb, not taken from the authors' results. Recorded for this sample are roughly 150,000 distinct CDR3 sequences; 93% of them occurred a single time. The ten largest clones take up around 0.13% of the sample.

This TCR came from a human donor in good health. The chain is assembled from TRBV12-2 and TRBJ2-3; the table names TRBD2, a call not compared with the DNA. TRBV12-2 is deemed a pseudogene. Sequencing input: CD4+ T cells from PBMCs. The sequenced DNA is TGTGCAAGTCGCTTAGCATGGGCGGGGGGCAGGTGTAGCACAGATACGCAGTATTTT. Protein translation: CASRLAWAGGRCSTDTQYF.